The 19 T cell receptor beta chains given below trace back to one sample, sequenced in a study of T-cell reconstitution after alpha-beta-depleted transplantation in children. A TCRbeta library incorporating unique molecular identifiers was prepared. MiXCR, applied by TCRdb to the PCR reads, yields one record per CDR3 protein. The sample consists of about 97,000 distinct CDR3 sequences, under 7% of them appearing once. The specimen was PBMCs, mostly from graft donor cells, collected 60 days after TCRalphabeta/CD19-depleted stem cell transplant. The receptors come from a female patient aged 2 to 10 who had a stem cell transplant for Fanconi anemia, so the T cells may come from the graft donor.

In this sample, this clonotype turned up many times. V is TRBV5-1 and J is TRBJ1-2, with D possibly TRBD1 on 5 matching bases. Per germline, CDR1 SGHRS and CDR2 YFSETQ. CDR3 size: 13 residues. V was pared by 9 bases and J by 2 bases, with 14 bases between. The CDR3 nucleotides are TGCGCCACCAGGGAGGGTCAAAACTATGGCTACACCTTC. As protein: CATREGQNYGYTF.

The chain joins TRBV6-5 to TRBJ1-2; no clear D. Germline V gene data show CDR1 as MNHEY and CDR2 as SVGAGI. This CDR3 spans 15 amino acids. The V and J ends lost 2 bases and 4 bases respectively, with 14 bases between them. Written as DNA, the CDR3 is TGTGCCAGCAGTTACGCCCCAGTAACCGCCTATGGCTACACCTTC. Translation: CASSYAPVTAYGYTF.

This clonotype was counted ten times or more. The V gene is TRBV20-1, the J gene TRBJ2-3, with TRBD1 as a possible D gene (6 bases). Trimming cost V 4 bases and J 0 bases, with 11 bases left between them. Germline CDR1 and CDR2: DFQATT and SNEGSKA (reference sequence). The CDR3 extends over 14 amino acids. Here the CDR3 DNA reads TGCAGTGCTATTCTGACAGGCAGCACAGATACGCAGTATTTT. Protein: CSAILTGSTDTQYF.

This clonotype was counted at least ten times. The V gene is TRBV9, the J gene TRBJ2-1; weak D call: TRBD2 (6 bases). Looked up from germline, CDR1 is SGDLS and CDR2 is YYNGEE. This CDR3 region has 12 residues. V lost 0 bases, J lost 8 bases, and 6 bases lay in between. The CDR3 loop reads CASSVAGDEQFF. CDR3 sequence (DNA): TGTGCCAGCAGCGTAGCGGGGGATGAGCAGTTCTTC. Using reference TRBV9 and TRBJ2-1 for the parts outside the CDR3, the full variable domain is DSGVTQTPKHLITATGQRVTLRCSPRSGDLSVYWYQQSLDQGLQFLIQYYNGEERAKGNILERFSAQQFPDLHSELNLSSLELGDSALYFCASSVAGDEQFFGPGTRLTVL.

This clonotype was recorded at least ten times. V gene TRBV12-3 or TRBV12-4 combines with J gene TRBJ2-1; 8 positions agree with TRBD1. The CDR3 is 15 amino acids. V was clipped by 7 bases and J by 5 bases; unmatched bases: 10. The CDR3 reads CASTPGGPLNNEQFF. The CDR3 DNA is TGTGCCAGCACCCCAGGGGGCCCCCTGAACAATGAGCAGTTCTTC.

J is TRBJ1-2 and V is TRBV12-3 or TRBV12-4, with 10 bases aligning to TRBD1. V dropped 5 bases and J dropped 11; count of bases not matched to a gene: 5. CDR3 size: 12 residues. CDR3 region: CASSRGTGDYTF. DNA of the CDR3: TGTGCCAGCAGTAGGGGGACAGGGGATTACACCTTC.

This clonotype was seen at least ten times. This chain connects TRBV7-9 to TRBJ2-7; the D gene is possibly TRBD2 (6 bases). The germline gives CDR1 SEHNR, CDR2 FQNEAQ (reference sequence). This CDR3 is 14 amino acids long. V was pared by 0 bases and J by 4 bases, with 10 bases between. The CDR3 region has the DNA TGTGCCAGCAGCTTAGCCGGGACTCCGTACGAGCAGTACTTC. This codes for CASSLAGTPYEQYF.

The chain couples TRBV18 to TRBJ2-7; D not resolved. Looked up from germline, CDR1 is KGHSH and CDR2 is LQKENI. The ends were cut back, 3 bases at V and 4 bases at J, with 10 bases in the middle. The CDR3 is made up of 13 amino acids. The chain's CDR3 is CASSPRLKYEQYF. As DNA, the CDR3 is TGTGCCAGCTCACCTCGACTTAAGTACGAGCAGTACTTC.

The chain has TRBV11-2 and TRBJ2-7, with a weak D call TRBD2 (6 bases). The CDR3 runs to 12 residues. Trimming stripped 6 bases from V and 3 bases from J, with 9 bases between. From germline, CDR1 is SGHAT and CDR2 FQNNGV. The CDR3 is CASRAGFYEQYF. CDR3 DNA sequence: TGTGCCAGCAGGGCGGGGTTCTACGAGCAGTACTTC.

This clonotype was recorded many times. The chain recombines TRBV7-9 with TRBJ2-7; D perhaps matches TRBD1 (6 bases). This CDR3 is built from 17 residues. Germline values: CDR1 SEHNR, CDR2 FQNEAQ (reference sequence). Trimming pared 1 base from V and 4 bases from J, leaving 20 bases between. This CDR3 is CASSLGGRGGRTYEQYF. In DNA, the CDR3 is TGTGCCAGCAGCTTAGGTGGCAGGGGTGGACGTACTTACGAGCAGTACTTC.

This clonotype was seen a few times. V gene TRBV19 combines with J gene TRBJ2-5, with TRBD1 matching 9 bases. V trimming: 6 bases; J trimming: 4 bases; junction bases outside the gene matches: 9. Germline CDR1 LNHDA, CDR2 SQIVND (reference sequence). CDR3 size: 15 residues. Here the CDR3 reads CASRPRDRVRETQYF. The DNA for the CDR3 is TGTGCCAGTAGGCCCCGGGACAGGGTTAGAGAGACCCAGTACTTC.

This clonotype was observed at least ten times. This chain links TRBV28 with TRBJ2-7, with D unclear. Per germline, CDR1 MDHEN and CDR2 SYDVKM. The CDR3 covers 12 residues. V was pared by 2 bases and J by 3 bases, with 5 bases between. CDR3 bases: TGTGCCAGCAGTTTAGTCAACTACGAGCAGTACTTC. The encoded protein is CASSLVNYEQYF. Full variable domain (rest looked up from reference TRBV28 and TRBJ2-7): DVKVTQSSRYLVKRTGEKVFLECVQDMDHENMFWYRQDPGLGLRLIYFSYDVKMKEKGDIPEGYSVSREKKERFSLILESASTNQTSMYLCASSLVNYEQYFGPGTRLTVT.

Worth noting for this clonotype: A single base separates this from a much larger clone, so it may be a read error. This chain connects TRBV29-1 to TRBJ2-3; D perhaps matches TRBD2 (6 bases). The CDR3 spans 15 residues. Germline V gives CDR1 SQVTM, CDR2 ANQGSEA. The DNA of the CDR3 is TGCAGCGTCCCCACCGACAGCACTAGCACAGATACGCACTATTTT. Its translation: CSVPTDSTSTDTHYF.

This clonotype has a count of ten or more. The CDR3 is CASSRTADTQYF. CDR3 in DNA: TGCGCCAGCAGCCGGACGGCAGATACGCAGTATTTT. The V and J genes are TRBV5-1 and TRBJ2-3; no clear D. The germline V and J ends were trimmed by 4 bases and 4 bases, with 7 bases remaining between them. There are 12 residues in the CDR3. The germline CDR1 and CDR2 sequences are SGHRS and YFSETQ.

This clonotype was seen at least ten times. The CDR3 sequence is CSVGTGELFF. CDR3 DNA: TGCAGCGTAGGCACCGGGGAGCTGTTTTTT. The chain links TRBV29-1 to TRBJ2-2; D gene uncertain. The germline V gene has CDR1 SQVTM and CDR2 ANQGSEA. V lost 6 bases and J 4 bases, leaving 3 bases between the germline ends. The length of the CDR3 is 10 residues.

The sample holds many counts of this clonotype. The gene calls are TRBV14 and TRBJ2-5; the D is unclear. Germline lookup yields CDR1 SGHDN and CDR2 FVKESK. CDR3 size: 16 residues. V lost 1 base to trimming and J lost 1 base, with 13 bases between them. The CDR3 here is CASSQGQIIGQETQYF. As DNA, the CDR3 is TGTGCCAGCAGCCAAGGACAAATAATAGGCCAAGAGACCCAGTACTTC. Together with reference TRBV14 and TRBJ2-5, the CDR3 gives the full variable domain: EAGVTQFPSHSVIEKGQTVTLRCDPISGHDNLYWYRRVMGKEIKFLLHFVKESKQDESGMPNNRFLAERTGGTYSTLKVQPAELEDSGVYFCASSQGQIIGQETQYFGPGTRLLVL.

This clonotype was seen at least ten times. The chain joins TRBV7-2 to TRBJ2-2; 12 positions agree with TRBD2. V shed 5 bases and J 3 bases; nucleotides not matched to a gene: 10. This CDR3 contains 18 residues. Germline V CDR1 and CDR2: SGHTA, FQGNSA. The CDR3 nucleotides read TGTGCCAGCAGCAAATACAGACTAGCGGGGGCCTACACCGGGGAGCTGTTTTTT. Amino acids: CASSKYRLAGAYTGELFF.

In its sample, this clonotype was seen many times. DNA of the CDR3: TGTGCCAGCACGGACTATCAAGAGACCCAGTACTTC. Protein sequence: CASTDYQETQYF. J is TRBJ2-5 and V is TRBV25-1; possible D gene TRBD2, 6 bases. Germline lookup yields CDR1 MGHDK and CDR2 SYGVNS. V lost 7 bases, J lost 2 bases, and 8 bases lay in between. This CDR3 is built from 12 residues.

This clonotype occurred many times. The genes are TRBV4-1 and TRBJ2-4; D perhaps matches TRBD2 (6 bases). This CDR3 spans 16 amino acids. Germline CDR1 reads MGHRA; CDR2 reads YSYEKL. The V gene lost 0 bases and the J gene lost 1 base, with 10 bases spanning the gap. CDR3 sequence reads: CASSQDVAEAKNIQYF. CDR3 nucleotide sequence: TGCGCCAGCAGCCAAGATGTAGCGGAGGCCAAAAACATTCAGTACTTC.